This T cell receptor (beta chain) is from a study of cytomegalovirus exposure and HLA in healthy donors. Across the whole study: Prior work identified 120 million or so unique TCR beta sequences in about 179 million T cells. General observations from the study: A later analysis linked 16,951 TCR beta sequences to HLA alleles at 0.05 false discovery rate. Later on, a genetic analysis was performed. It linked a missense variant in DCLRE1C with V- and J-gene trimming of TCR beta. Most observed TCR sequences were rare, whereas some public TCRs were detected in many donors.

PCR used 60 Vbeta primers and 13 Jbeta primers. Profiled with immunoSEQ multiplex PCR; TCRdb holds only in-frame clones, not every one. The table records some 180,000 clones, around 80% of them present only once. The CDR3 runs to 15 residues. In germline, CDR1 is SGHTA, CDR2 FQGTGA. Germline trimming cut 4 bases from V and 2 bases from J; bases unmatched to any gene: 5. In regard to this clone: The antigen remains unidentified.

The chain combines TRBV7-3 with TRBJ2-1; 7 nucleotides line up with TRBD1. The sequenced sample was PBMCs. The TCR comes from a girl under 18 in good health and CMV-seropositive. The CDR3 region is CASSSGQETYNEQFF. The CDR3 region has the DNA TGTGCCAGCAGCTCTGGACAGGAAACCTACAATGAGCAGTTCTTC. Complete variable domain (other parts from reference TRBV7-3 and TRBJ2-1): GAGVSQTPSNKVTEKGKYVELRCDPISGHTALYWYRQSLGQGPEFLIYFQGTGAADDSGLPNDRFFAVRPEGSVSTLKIQRTERGDSAVYLCASSSGQETYNEQFFGPGTRLTVL.